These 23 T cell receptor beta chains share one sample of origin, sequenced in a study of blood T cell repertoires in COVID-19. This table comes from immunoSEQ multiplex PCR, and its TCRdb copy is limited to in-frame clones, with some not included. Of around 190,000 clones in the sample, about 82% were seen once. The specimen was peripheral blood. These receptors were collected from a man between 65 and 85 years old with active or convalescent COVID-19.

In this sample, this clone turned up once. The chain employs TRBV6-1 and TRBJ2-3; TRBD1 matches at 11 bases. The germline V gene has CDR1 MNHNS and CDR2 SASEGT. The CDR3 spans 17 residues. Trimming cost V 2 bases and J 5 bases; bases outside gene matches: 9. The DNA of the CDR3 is TGTGCCAGCAGTGAACAGGGTCGGGACAGGGGGAAAGATACGCAGTATTTT. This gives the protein CASSEQGRDRGKDTQYF.

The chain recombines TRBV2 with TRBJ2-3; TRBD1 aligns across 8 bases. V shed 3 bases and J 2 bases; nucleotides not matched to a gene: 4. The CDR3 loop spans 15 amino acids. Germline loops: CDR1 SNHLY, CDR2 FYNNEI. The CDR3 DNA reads TGTGCCAGCAGTGAGGGACAGGTGAACACAGATACGCAGTATTTT. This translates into CASSEGQVNTDTQYF.

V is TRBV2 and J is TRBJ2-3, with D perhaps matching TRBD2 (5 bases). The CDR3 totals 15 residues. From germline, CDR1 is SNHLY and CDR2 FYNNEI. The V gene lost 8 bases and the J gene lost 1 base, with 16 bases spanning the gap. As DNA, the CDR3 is TGTGCCAGCCACCTGTTGAGGGCGGGCACAGATACGCAGTATTTT. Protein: CASHLLRAGTDTQYF. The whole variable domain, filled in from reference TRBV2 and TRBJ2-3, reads EPEVTQTPSHQVTQMGQEVILRCVPISNHLYFYWYRQILGQKVEFLVSFYNNEISEKSEIFDDQFSVERPDGSNFTLKIRSTKLEDSAMYFCASHLLRAGTDTQYFGPGTRLTVL.

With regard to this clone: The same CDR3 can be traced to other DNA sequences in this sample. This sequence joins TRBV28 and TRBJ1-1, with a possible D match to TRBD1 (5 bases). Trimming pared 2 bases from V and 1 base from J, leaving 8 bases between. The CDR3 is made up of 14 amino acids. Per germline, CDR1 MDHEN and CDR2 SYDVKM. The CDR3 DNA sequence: TGTGCCAGCAGTTTAGGGCAGGGGAACACTGAAGCTTTCTTT. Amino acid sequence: CASSLGQGNTEAFF.

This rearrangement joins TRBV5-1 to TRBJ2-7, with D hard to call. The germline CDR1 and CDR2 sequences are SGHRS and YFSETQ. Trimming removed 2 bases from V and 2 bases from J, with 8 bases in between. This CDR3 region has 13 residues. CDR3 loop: CASSFAGTYEQYF. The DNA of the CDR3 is TGCGCCAGCAGCTTCGCAGGTACCTACGAGCAGTACTTC.

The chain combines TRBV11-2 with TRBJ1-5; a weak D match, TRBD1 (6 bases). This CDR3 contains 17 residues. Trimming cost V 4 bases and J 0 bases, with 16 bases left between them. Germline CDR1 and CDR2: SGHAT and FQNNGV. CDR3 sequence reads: CASSSPGTPYSNQPQHF. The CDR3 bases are TGTGCCAGCAGCTCGCCGGGGACACCTTATAGCAATCAGCCCCAGCATTTT.

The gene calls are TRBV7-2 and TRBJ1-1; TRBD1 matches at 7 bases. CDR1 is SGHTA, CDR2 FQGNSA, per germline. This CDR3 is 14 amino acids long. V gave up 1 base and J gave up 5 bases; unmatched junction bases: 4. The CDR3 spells CASSLGQGWTEAFF. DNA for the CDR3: TGTGCCAGCAGCTTAGGACAGGGTTGGACTGAAGCTTTCTTT.

The CDR3 spells CASSLSGGEQFF. CDR3 coding DNA: TGTGCCAGCTCACTGAGCGGGGGTGAGCAGTTCTTC. V gene TRBV18 combines with J gene TRBJ2-1; 8 nucleotides line up with TRBD2. The V gene end was trimmed by 4 bases and the J gene end by 9 bases; junction bases not matched to a gene: 2. Germline V gene lookup returns CDR1 KGHSH and CDR2 LQKENI. The CDR3 runs to 12 residues.

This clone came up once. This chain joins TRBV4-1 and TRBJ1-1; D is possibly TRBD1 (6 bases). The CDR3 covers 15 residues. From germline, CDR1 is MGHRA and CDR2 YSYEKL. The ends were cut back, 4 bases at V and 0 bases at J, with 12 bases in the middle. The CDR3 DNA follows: TGCGCCAGCAGCCGGACCGGACAGATGAACACTGAAGCTTTCTTT. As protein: CASSRTGQMNTEAFF.

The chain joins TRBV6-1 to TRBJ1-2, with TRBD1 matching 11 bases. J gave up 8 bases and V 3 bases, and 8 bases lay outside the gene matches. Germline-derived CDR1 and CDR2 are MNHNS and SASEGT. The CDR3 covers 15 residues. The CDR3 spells CASSDLRTGGRGYTF. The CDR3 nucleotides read TGTGCCAGCAGTGACCTTAGGACAGGGGGCCGAGGCTACACCTTC.

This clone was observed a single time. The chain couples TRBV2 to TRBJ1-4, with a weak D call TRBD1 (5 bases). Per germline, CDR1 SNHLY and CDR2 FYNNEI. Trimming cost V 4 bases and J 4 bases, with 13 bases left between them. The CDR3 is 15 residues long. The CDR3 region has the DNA TGTGCCAGCAGTGTCAGGGTCCCTCTTAATGAAAAACTGTTTTTT. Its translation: CASSVRVPLNEKLFF.

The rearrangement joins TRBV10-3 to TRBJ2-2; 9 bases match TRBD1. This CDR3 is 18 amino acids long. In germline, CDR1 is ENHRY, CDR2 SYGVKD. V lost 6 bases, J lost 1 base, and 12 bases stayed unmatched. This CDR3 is CAIRPDRGRTQNTGELFF. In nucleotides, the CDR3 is TGTGCCATCAGACCGGACAGGGGCCGAACCCAGAACACCGGGGAGCTGTTTTTT.

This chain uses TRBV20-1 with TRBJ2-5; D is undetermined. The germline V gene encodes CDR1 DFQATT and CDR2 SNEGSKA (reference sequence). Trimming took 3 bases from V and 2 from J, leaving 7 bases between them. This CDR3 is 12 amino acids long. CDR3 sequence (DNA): TGCAGTGCTAGTAACAGTCAAGAGACCCAGTACTTC. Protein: CSASNSQETQYF.

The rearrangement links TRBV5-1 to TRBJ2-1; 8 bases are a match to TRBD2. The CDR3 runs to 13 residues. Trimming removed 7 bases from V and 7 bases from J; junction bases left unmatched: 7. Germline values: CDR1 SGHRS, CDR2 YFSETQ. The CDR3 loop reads CASQTLAGNEQFF. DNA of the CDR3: TGCGCCAGCCAAACGTTAGCGGGGAATGAGCAGTTCTTC.

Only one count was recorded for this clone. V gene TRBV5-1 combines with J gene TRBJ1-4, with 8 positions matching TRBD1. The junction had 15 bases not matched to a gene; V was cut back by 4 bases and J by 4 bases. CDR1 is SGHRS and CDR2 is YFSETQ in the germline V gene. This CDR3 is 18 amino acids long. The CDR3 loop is CASSPDGGQVAGNEKLFF. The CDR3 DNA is TGCGCCAGCAGCCCGGATGGGGGACAGGTGGCTGGTAATGAAAAACTGTTTTTT.

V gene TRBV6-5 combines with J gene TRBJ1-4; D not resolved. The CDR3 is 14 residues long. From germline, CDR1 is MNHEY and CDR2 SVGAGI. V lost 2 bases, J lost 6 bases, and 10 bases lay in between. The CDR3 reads CASSYGVQDEKLFF. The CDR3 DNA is TGTGCCAGCAGTTACGGCGTTCAGGATGAAAAACTGTTTTTT.

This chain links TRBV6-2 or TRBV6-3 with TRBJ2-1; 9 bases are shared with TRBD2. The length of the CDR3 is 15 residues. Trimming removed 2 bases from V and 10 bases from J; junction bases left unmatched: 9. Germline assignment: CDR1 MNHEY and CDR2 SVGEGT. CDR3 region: CASSYGGRAWGEQFF. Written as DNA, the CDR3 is TGTGCCAGCAGTTACGGCGGGAGGGCGTGGGGCGAGCAGTTCTTC.

The chain's CDR3 is CASSVQETQYF. CDR3 sequence (DNA): TGTGCCAGCTCTGTGCAAGAGACCCAGTACTTC. The V and J genes are TRBV2 and TRBJ2-5; D ambiguous. This CDR3 spans 11 amino acids. Germline V gene sequence: CDR1 SNHLY, CDR2 FYNNEI. The germline V and J ends were trimmed by 8 bases and 2 bases, with 6 bases remaining between them.

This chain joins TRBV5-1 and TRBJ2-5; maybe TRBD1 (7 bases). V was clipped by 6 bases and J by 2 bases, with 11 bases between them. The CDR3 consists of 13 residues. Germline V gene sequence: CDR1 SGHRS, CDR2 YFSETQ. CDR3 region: CASTRGDQETQYF. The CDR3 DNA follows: TGCGCCAGCACCAGGGGGGATCAAGAGACCCAGTACTTC.

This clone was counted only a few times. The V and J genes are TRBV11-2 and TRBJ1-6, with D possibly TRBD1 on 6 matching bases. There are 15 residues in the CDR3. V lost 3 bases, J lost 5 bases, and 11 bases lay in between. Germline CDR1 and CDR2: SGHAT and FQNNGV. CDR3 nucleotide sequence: TGTGCCAGCAGCTTTAGTGGGACAAATAATTCACCCCTCCACTTT. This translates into CASSFSGTNNSPLHF.

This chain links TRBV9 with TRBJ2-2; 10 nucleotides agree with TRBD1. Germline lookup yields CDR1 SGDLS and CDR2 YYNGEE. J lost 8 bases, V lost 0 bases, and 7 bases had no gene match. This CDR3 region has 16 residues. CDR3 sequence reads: CASSVALTGGKGELFF. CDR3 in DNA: TGTGCCAGCAGCGTAGCGCTGACAGGGGGCAAGGGGGAGCTGTTTTTT.

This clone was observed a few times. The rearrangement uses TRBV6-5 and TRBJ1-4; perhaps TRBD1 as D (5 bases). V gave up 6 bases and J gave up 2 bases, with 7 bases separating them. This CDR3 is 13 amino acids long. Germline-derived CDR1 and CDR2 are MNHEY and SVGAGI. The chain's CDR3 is CASSRVTNEKLFF. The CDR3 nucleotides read TGTGCCAGCAGCAGGGTGACTAATGAAAAACTGTTTTTT.

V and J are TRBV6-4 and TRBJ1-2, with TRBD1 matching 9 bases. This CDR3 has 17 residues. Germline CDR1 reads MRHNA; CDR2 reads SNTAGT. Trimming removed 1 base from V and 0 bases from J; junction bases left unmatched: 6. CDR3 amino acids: CASSDWDRERTNYGYTF. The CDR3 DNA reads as TGTGCCAGCAGTGACTGGGACAGGGAGCGTACTAACTATGGCTACACCTTC.